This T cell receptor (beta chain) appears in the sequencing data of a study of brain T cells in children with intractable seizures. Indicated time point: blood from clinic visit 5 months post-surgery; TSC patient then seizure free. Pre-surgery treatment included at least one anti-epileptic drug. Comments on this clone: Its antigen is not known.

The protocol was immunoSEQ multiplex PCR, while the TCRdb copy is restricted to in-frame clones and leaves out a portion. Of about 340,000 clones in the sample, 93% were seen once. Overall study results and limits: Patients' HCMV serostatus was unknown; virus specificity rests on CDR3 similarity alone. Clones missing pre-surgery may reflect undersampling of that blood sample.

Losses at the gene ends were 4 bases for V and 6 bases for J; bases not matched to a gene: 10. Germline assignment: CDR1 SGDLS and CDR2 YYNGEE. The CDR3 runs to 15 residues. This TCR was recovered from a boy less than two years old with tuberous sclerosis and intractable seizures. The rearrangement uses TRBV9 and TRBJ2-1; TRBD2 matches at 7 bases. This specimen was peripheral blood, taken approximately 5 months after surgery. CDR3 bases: TGTGCCAGCAGCCCCGGGAGGATGGGAGGCAATGAGCAGTTCTTC. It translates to CASSPGRMGGNEQFF.